Listed below are T cell receptor beta chains from one sample, sequenced in a study of blood T cell repertoires in COVID-19. Clones were read by immunoSEQ multiplex PCR, and TCRdb kept only the in-frame ones, dropping some. The sample contains over 85,000 clones, 87% of which appear only once. Input material: peripheral blood. All receptors derive from a human donor in a cohort sampled during active COVID-19. The CDR3 runs from the conserved cysteine through the conserved F or W. Fields, in order: CDR3 length, clone size, D gene, V gene, J gene, CDR3 DNA, CDR3 protein. The D gene is left open where the match is weak. Not all rows give a size; the values are once, few, many and, for expanded clones, a class.

len: 13
abundance: once
d_gene: NA
v_gene: TRBV6-5
j_gene: TRBJ1-2
CDR3nt: TGTGCCAGCAGTTACGCAGGGTCTAATGGCTACACCTTC
CDR3aa: CASSYAGSNGYTF

len: 18
abundance: NA
d_gene: TRBD2
v_gene: TRBV27
j_gene: TRBJ2-7
CDR3nt: TGTGCCAGCAGTCAATTTATGCGGTCCGGGACTAGCGGGAGAGAGCAGTACTTC
CDR3aa: CASSQFMRSGTSGREQYF

len: 13
abundance: NA
d_gene: TRBD1
v_gene: TRBV5-4
j_gene: TRBJ1-2
CDR3nt: TGTGCCAGCAGCGCAGGGGGTAGCTATGGCTACACCTTC
CDR3aa: CASSAGGSYGYTF

len: 14
abundance: NA
d_gene: NA
v_gene: TRBV6-5
j_gene: TRBJ2-3
CDR3nt: TGTGCCAGCAGAGAGTCTCGGGTCACAGATACGCAGTATTTT
CDR3aa: CASRESRVTDTQYF

len: 15
abundance: NA
d_gene: TRBD1
v_gene: TRBV3-1/TRBV3-2
j_gene: TRBJ2-7
CDR3nt: TGTGCCAGCAGCCAGACGACAGGGGTCATGAACGAGCAGTACTTC
CDR3aa: CASSQTTGVMNEQYF

len: 17
abundance: NA
d_gene: NA
v_gene: TRBV4-1
j_gene: TRBJ1-4
CDR3nt: TGCGCCAGCAGCCAATTGCCAGGGGCCGCAACTAATGAAAAACTGTTTTTT
CDR3aa: CASSQLPGAATNEKLFF

len: 14
abundance: NA
d_gene: TRBD1
v_gene: TRBV18
j_gene: TRBJ1-2
CDR3nt: TGTGCCAGCTCACCCCCGGGGGCAGGGGGTGGCTACACCTTC
CDR3aa: CASSPPGAGGGYTF

len: 16
abundance: NA
d_gene: NA
v_gene: TRBV2
j_gene: TRBJ1-3
CDR3nt: TGTGCCAGCAGTGAAGAACAGATCCTGTCTGGAAACACCATATATTTT
CDR3aa: CASSEEQILSGNTIYF

len: 15
abundance: NA
d_gene: NA
v_gene: TRBV7-8
j_gene: TRBJ1-1
CDR3nt: TGTGCCAGCAGCTTAGCCCCTACGGAGGCCACTGAAGGTTTCTTT
CDR3aa: CASSLAPTEATEGFF

len: 14
abundance: NA
d_gene: NA
v_gene: TRBV19
j_gene: TRBJ2-7
CDR3nt: TGTGCCAGTAGTGAAAGACTAGGAGGCGACGAGCAGTACTTC
CDR3aa: CASSERLGGDEQYF

len: 14
abundance: NA
d_gene: NA
v_gene: TRBV3-1/TRBV3-2
j_gene: TRBJ1-5
CDR3nt: TGTGCCAGCAGCCAAGTTCCCGCCGGGCAGCCCCAGCATTTT
CDR3aa: CASSQVPAGQPQHF

len: 15
abundance: once
d_gene: TRBD1
v_gene: TRBV9
j_gene: TRBJ1-4
CDR3nt: TGTGCCAGCAGCATCCGGGACAGCGCTAATGAAAAACTGTTTTTT
CDR3aa: CASSIRDSANEKLFF

len: 16
abundance: NA
d_gene: NA
v_gene: TRBV27
j_gene: TRBJ1-4
CDR3nt: TGTGCCAGCAGTTTACCCCGGACAGCCATAGGGGAAAAACTGTTTTTT
CDR3aa: CASSLPRTAIGEKLFF

len: 12
abundance: NA
d_gene: NA
v_gene: TRBV28
j_gene: TRBJ1-1
CDR3nt: TGTGCCAGCAGTCTATACATCACTGAAGCTTTCTTT
CDR3aa: CASSLYITEAFF

len: 17
abundance: NA
d_gene: TRBD1
v_gene: TRBV6-2/TRBV6-3
j_gene: TRBJ1-1
CDR3nt: TGTGCCAGCAGCTTCCCTCCGGACAGGACCTCGAACACTGAAGCTTTCTTT
CDR3aa: CASSFPPDRTSNTEAFF

len: 15
abundance: NA
d_gene: TRBD1
v_gene: TRBV10-2
j_gene: TRBJ1-2
CDR3nt: TGCGCCAGCACACTTGCAGGGGGCTTTTGGGATGGCTACACCTTC
CDR3aa: CASTLAGGFWDGYTF

len: 12
abundance: NA
d_gene: TRBD2
v_gene: TRBV29-1
j_gene: TRBJ2-1
CDR3nt: TGCAGCGTTGTAACAGGCGGGGGTGAGCAGTTCTTC
CDR3aa: CSVVTGGGEQFF

len: 11
abundance: NA
d_gene: NA
v_gene: TRBV18
j_gene: TRBJ1-2
CDR3nt: TGTGCCAGCTCACCCGACTATGGCTACACCTTC
CDR3aa: CASSPDYGYTF

len: 14
abundance: few
d_gene: TRBD1
v_gene: TRBV25-1
j_gene: TRBJ1-2
CDR3nt: TGTGCCAGCAGTGATCCACAGGGGGGAAGTGGCTACACCTTC
CDR3aa: CASSDPQGGSGYTF

len: 13
abundance: once
d_gene: NA
v_gene: TRBV11-2
j_gene: TRBJ2-5
CDR3nt: TGTGCCAGCAGCCCCCAGCGACAAGAGACCCAGTACTTC
CDR3aa: CASSPQRQETQYF

len: 18
abundance: few
d_gene: NA
v_gene: TRBV9
j_gene: TRBJ2-2
CDR3nt: TGTGCCAGCAGTGCCCTCTATTCCCAAGGACGGGACTCCGGGGAGCTGTTTTTT
CDR3aa: CASSALYSQGRDSGELFF

len: 13
abundance: NA
d_gene: NA
v_gene: TRBV5-6
j_gene: TRBJ2-1
CDR3nt: TGTGCCAGCAGCCAGAGGTACCGGAATGAGCAGTTCTTC
CDR3aa: CASSQRYRNEQFF

len: 18
abundance: NA
d_gene: TRBD1
v_gene: TRBV7-9
j_gene: TRBJ2-3
CDR3nt: TGTGCCAGCAGCTTCCTTCTGGTCGGACAGGGGGCGGCAGATACGCAGTATTTT
CDR3aa: CASSFLLVGQGAADTQYF

len: 13
abundance: NA
d_gene: TRBD1
v_gene: TRBV2
j_gene: TRBJ1-1
CDR3nt: TGTGCCAGCAGTCAAGACAGGGGTGCTGAAGCTTTCTTT
CDR3aa: CASSQDRGAEAFF

len: 18
abundance: NA
d_gene: TRBD2
v_gene: TRBV4-1
j_gene: TRBJ2-1
CDR3nt: TGCGCCAGCAGCCAAGATGCCGTAGGCGGGGGGGCGGGCAATGAGCAGTTCTTC
CDR3aa: CASSQDAVGGGAGNEQFF

len: 16
abundance: NA
d_gene: TRBD2
v_gene: TRBV11-2
j_gene: TRBJ2-3
CDR3nt: TGTGCCAGCAGGTTCCCTAGCGGGGATTTCACAGATACGCAGTATTTT
CDR3aa: CASRFPSGDFTDTQYF

len: 17
abundance: NA
d_gene: TRBD2
v_gene: TRBV3-1/TRBV3-2
j_gene: TRBJ2-7
CDR3nt: TGTGCCAGCAGCCAAGAACCTAGCGGGAGGCTTAGCAACGAGCAGTACTTC
CDR3aa: CASSQEPSGRLSNEQYF

len: 14
abundance: NA
d_gene: TRBD1
v_gene: TRBV7-9
j_gene: TRBJ1-4
CDR3nt: TGTGCCAGCAGCTTGGGACAGGGGGGCGAAAAACTGTTTTTT
CDR3aa: CASSLGQGGEKLFF

len: 14
abundance: few
d_gene: TRBD1
v_gene: TRBV5-6
j_gene: TRBJ2-7
CDR3nt: TGTGCCAGCAGCTTAGGGACAGGGGCCCTGGAGCAGTACTTC
CDR3aa: CASSLGTGALEQYF

len: 11
abundance: NA
d_gene: NA
v_gene: TRBV4-1
j_gene: TRBJ2-1
CDR3nt: TGCGCCAGCAGCGAGGGCGATGAGCAGTTCTTC
CDR3aa: CASSEGDEQFF

len: 15
abundance: few
d_gene: TRBD1
v_gene: TRBV7-8
j_gene: TRBJ1-5
CDR3nt: TGTGCCAGCAGCGCAACGACAGGGGGCTTTCAGCCCCAGCATTTT
CDR3aa: CASSATTGGFQPQHF

len: 17
abundance: NA
d_gene: TRBD1
v_gene: TRBV19
j_gene: TRBJ1-2
CDR3nt: TGTGCCAGTAGTATCTACAGGGGTCGATGGGATAACTATGGCTACACCTTC
CDR3aa: CASSIYRGRWDNYGYTF

len: 15
abundance: NA
d_gene: TRBD2
v_gene: TRBV28
j_gene: TRBJ2-7
CDR3nt: TGTGCCAGCAGTTTATACCGCGGGAGCGGAAACGAGCAGTACTTC
CDR3aa: CASSLYRGSGNEQYF

len: 11
abundance: NA
d_gene: NA
v_gene: TRBV25-1
j_gene: TRBJ1-5
CDR3nt: TGTGCCAGCAGTGAGAACAGGGTACAGCATTTT
CDR3aa: CASSENRVQHF

len: 15
abundance: NA
d_gene: NA
v_gene: TRBV6-5
j_gene: TRBJ1-4
CDR3nt: TGTGCCAGCAGAAAGGCGGGGGCGCGGGGTGAAAAACTGTTTTTT
CDR3aa: CASRKAGARGEKLFF

len: 14
abundance: NA
d_gene: TRBD1
v_gene: TRBV5-1
j_gene: TRBJ1-1
CDR3nt: TGCGCCAGCAGCTTGGGGACAGGGAGAACTGAAGCTTTCTTT
CDR3aa: CASSLGTGRTEAFF

len: 15
abundance: NA
d_gene: NA
v_gene: TRBV10-3
j_gene: TRBJ2-2
CDR3nt: TGTGCCATCAGTGAATCCGACAGTCACACCGGGGAGCTGTTTTTT
CDR3aa: CAISESDSHTGELFF

len: 16
abundance: NA
d_gene: NA
v_gene: TRBV16
j_gene: TRBJ1-1
CDR3nt: TGTGCCAGCAGCCAATCGGGCAACACGGGGTACACTGAAGCTTTCTTT
CDR3aa: CASSQSGNTGYTEAFF

len: 16
abundance: NA
d_gene: NA
v_gene: TRBV7-2
j_gene: TRBJ1-2
CDR3nt: TGTGCCAGCAGCCCTCACCACGTCCAGGGAAGACGAGGCTACACCTTC
CDR3aa: CASSPHHVQGRRGYTF

len: 18
abundance: few
d_gene: TRBD1
v_gene: TRBV15
j_gene: TRBJ1-4
CDR3nt: TGTGCCACCAGCAGACTCCTCGGGACAGGCCTAAGAAATGAAAAACTGTTTTTT
CDR3aa: CATSRLLGTGLRNEKLFF

len: 15
abundance: NA
d_gene: NA
v_gene: TRBV4-3
j_gene: TRBJ2-7
CDR3nt: TGCGCCAGCAGCCAGACCACCCTTGGAGGCTACGAGCAGTACTTC
CDR3aa: CASSQTTLGGYEQYF

len: 15
abundance: NA
d_gene: NA
v_gene: TRBV6-5
j_gene: TRBJ1-4
CDR3nt: TGTGCCAGCACCCCATCAGGCGGGTCGTCCGAAAAACTGTTTTTT
CDR3aa: CASTPSGGSSEKLFF

len: 13
abundance: NA
d_gene: TRBD2
v_gene: TRBV2
j_gene: TRBJ2-3
CDR3nt: TGTGCCAGCAGCGGGGGGGCCGGAGATACGCAGTATTTT
CDR3aa: CASSGGAGDTQYF

len: 14
abundance: NA
d_gene: NA
v_gene: TRBV6-5
j_gene: TRBJ1-6
CDR3nt: TGTGCCAGCAGTTACGGGGTGGGGAGTTCACCCCTCCACTTT
CDR3aa: CASSYGVGSSPLHF

len: 15
abundance: NA
d_gene: NA
v_gene: TRBV5-4
j_gene: TRBJ1-1
CDR3nt: TGTGCCAGCAGCTTGGACCAGGGGACGGGAACTGAAGCTTTCTTT
CDR3aa: CASSLDQGTGTEAFF

len: 15
abundance: NA
d_gene: NA
v_gene: TRBV5-1
j_gene: TRBJ1-6
CDR3nt: TGCGCCAGCAGCCAGGGCCTCCTGGGTGATTCACCCCTCCACTTT
CDR3aa: CASSQGLLGDSPLHF

len: 18
abundance: NA
d_gene: TRBD2
v_gene: TRBV18
j_gene: TRBJ2-5
CDR3nt: TGTGCCAGCTCACCAACGCCGGGACTAGCGGGAGTGGAAGAGACCCAGTACTTC
CDR3aa: CASSPTPGLAGVEETQYF

len: 16
abundance: NA
d_gene: TRBD2
v_gene: TRBV2
j_gene: TRBJ2-2
CDR3nt: TGTGCCAGCAGTGATCCTAGCGGGAGTGGCACCGGGGAGCTGTTTTTT
CDR3aa: CASSDPSGSGTGELFF

len: 14
abundance: NA
d_gene: NA
v_gene: TRBV5-1
j_gene: TRBJ2-7
CDR3nt: TGCGCCAGCAGCTTGGGTAGGGGCGACTACGAGCAGTACTTC
CDR3aa: CASSLGRGDYEQYF

len: 13
abundance: NA
d_gene: NA
v_gene: TRBV11-1
j_gene: TRBJ2-7
CDR3nt: TGTGCCAGCAGCCTCTCCGGGATCTCCGAGCAGTACTTC
CDR3aa: CASSLSGISEQYF

len: 17
abundance: NA
d_gene: TRBD2
v_gene: TRBV30
j_gene: TRBJ2-1
CDR3nt: TGTGCCTGGAGTCTCCTGGGAGCGGGGACCTCCTACAATGAGCAGTTCTTC
CDR3aa: CAWSLLGAGTSYNEQFF

len: 16
abundance: NA
d_gene: TRBD1
v_gene: TRBV5-1
j_gene: TRBJ1-5
CDR3nt: TGCGCCAGCAGCCCCTCTGGACAGGGCTTGGGTCAGCCCCAGCATTTT
CDR3aa: CASSPSGQGLGQPQHF

len: 13
abundance: NA
d_gene: NA
v_gene: TRBV19
j_gene: TRBJ2-1
CDR3nt: TGTGCCAGTAGTACCGCGGGGGCAAATGAGCAGTTCTTC
CDR3aa: CASSTAGANEQFF

len: 13
abundance: NA
d_gene: NA
v_gene: TRBV3-1/TRBV3-2
j_gene: TRBJ1-2
CDR3nt: TGTGCCAGCAGCCGGGACAACAACTATGGCTACACCTTC
CDR3aa: CASSRDNNYGYTF

len: 14
abundance: NA
d_gene: TRBD2
v_gene: TRBV7-9
j_gene: TRBJ2-7
CDR3nt: TGTGCCAGCAGCTTATGGGCTAGCGGTAGTGAGCAGTACTTC
CDR3aa: CASSLWASGSEQYF